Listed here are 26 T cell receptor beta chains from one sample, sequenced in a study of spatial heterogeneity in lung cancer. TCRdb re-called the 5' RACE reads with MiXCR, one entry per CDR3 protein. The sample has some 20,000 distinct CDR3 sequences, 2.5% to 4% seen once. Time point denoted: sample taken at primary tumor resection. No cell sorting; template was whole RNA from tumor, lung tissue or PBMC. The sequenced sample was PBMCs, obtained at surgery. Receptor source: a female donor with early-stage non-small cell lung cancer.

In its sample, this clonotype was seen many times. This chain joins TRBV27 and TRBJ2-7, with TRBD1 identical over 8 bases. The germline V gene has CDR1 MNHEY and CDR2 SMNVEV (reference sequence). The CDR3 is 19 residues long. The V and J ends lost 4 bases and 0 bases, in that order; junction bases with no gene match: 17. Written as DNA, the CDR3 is TGTGCCAGCAGTTCGGGACAGGCCCTCGGGATTAGTGCCTCCTACGAGCAGTACTTC. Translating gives CASSSGQALGISASYEQYF.

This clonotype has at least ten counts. CDR3 nucleotide sequence: TGTGCCAGCAGTGAGTACGAGCAGTACTTC. Residues: CASSEYEQYF. This sequence joins TRBV6-1 and TRBJ2-7; no clear D gene. Germline-derived CDR1 and CDR2 are MNHNS and SASEGT. The V end was cut by 3 bases, the J end by 4 bases, with 1 base between. The CDR3 loop spans 10 amino acids.

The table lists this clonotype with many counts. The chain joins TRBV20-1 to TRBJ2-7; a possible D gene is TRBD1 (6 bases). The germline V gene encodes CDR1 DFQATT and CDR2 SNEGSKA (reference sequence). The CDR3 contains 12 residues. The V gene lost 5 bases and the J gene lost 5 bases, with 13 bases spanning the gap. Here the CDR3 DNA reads TGCAGTGCTTTGACCCAGGGGAACGAGCAGTACTTC. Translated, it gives CSALTQGNEQYF.

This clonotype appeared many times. DNA for the CDR3: TGTGCCAGCAGCCAAGTAGGGAGTTGGCAAGAGACCCAGTACTTC. It is translated as CASSQVGSWQETQYF. The rearrangement links TRBV4-2 to TRBJ2-5, with a tentative D call TRBD2 (5 bases). The germline V and J ends were trimmed by 1 base and 2 bases, with 11 bases remaining between them. Germline V gene data show CDR1 as LGHNA and CDR2 as YNFKEQ. This CDR3 contains 15 residues.

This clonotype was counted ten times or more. For the CDR3, the DNA is TGTGCCAGCAGCCAAGATATGGTGGGACCCCTCCACTTT. It codes for CASSQDMVGPLHF. The chain has TRBV3-1 and TRBJ1-6; D is unresolved. V was clipped by 0 bases and J by 12 bases, with 9 bases between them. Germline-derived CDR1 and CDR2 are LGHDT and YNNKEL (reference sequence). The CDR3 is 13 amino acids.

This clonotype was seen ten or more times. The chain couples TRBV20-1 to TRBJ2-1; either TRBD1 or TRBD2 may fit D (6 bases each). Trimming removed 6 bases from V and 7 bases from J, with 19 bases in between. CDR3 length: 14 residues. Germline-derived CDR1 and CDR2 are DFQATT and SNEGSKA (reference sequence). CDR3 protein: CSAAGHQLGNEQFF. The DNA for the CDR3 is TGCAGTGCCGCGGGACACCAACTTGGGAATGAGCAGTTCTTC.

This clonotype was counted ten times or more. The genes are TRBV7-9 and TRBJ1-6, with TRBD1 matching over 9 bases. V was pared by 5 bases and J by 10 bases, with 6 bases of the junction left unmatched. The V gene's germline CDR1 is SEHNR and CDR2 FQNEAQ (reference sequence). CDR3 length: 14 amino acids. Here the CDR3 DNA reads TGTGCCAGCAGCCCCGGGACAGGGTGGTCACCCCTCCACTTT. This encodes CASSPGTGWSPLHF.

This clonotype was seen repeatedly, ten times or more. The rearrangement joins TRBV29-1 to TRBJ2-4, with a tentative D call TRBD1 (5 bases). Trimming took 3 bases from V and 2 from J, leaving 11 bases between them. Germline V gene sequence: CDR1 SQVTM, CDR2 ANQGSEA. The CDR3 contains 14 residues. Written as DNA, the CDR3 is TGCAGCGTTGAGGGGCCTGGTACCAAAAACATTCAGTACTTC. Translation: CSVEGPGTKNIQYF.

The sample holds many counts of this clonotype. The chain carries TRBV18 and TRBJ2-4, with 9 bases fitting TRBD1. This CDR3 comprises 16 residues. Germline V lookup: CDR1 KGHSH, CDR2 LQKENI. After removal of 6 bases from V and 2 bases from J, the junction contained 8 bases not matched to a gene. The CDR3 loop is CASSAGTGYTKNIQYF. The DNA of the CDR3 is TGTGCCAGCTCCGCCGGGACAGGGTATACCAAAAACATTCAGTACTTC. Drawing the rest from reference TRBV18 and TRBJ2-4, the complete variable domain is NAGVMQNPRHLVRRRGQEARLRCSPMKGHSHVYWYRQLPEEGLKFMVYLQKENIIDESGMPKERFSAEFPKEGPSILRIQQVVRGDSAAYFCASSAGTGYTKNIQYFGAGTRLSVL.

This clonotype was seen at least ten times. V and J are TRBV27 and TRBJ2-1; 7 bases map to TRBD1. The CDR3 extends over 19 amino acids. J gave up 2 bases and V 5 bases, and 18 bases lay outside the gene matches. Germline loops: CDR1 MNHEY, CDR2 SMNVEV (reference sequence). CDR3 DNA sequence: TGTGCCAGCAGTCCCGTGACGGGTATCGGACAGGCCCCCTACAATGAGCAGTTCTTC. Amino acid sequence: CASSPVTGIGQAPYNEQFF.

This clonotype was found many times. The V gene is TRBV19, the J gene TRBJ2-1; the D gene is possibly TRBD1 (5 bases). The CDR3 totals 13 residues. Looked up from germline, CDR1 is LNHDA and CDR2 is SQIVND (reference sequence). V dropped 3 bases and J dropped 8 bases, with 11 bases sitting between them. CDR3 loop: CASSIQGFDEQFF. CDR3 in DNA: TGTGCCAGTAGTATTCAGGGTTTCGATGAGCAGTTCTTC.

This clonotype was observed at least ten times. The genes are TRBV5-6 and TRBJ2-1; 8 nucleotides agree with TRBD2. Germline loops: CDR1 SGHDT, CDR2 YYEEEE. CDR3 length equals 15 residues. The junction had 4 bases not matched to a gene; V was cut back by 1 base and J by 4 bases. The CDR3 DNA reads TGTGCCAGCAGCTTGTCGGGAGGGTGGTACAATGAGCAGTTCTTC. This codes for CASSLSGGWYNEQFF.

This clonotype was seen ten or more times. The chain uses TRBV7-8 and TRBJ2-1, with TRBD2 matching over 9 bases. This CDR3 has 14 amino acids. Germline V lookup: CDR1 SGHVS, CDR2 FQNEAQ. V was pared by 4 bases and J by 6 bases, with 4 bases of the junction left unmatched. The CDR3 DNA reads TGTGCCAGCAGCTACGGACTAGCGCGCAATGAGCAGTTCTTC. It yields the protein CASSYGLARNEQFF.

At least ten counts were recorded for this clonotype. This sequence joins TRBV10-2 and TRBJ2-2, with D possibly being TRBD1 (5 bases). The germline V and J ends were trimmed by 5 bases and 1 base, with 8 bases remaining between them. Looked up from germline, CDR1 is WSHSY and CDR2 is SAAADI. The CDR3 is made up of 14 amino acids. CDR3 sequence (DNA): TGCGCCAGCAGTAGACAGCGGAACACCGGGGAGCTGTTTTTT. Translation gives CASSRQRNTGELFF.

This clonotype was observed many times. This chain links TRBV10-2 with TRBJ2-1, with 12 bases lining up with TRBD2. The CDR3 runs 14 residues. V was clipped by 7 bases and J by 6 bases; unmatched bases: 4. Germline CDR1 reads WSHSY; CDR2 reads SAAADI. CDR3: CASTLLAGGNEQFF. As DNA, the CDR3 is TGCGCCAGCACCTTACTAGCGGGAGGCAATGAGCAGTTCTTC.

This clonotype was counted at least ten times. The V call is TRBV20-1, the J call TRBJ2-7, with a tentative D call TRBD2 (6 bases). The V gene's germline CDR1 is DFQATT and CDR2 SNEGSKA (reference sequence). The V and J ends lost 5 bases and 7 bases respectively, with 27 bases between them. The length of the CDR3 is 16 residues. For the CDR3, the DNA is TGCAGTGCTCCCGACCGGTGGCGGGGTGGGAAGGGTGAGCAGTACTTC. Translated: CSAPDRWRGGKGEQYF.

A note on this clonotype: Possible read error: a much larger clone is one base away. CDR3 nucleotide sequence: TGTGCCAGCAGCTCATGGTGGGACAGGGGGCCCCGTGGGATGAACACTGAAGCTTTCTTT. Its protein product is CASSSWWDRGPRGMNTEAFF. The chain links TRBV27 to TRBJ1-1; 12 bases line up with TRBD1. Trimming at V came to 6 bases and at J to 0 bases, leaving 17 bases not matched to a gene. Germline V gives CDR1 MNHEY, CDR2 SMNVEV (reference sequence). The CDR3 contains 20 residues.

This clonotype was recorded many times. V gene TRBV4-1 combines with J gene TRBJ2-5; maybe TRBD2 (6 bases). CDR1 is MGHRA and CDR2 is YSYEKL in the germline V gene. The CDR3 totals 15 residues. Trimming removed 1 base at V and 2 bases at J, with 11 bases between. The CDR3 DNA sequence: TGCGCCAGCAGCCAAGTGGGGCGGGGACAAGAGACCCAGTACTTC. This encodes CASSQVGRGQETQYF.

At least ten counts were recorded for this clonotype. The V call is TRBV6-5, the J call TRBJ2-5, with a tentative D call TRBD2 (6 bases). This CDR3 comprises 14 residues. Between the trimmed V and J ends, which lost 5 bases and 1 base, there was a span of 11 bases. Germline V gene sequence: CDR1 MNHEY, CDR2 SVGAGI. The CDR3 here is CASSPGGTQETQYF. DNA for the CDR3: TGTGCCAGCAGTCCCGGGGGAACCCAAGAGACCCAGTACTTC.

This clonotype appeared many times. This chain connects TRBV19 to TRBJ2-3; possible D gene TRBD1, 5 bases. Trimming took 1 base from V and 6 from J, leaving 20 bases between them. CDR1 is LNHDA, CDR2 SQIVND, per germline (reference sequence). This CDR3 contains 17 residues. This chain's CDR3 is CASSIVSGKPAKDTQYF. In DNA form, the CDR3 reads TGTGCCAGTAGTATAGTATCAGGGAAACCGGCGAAGGATACGCAGTATTTT.

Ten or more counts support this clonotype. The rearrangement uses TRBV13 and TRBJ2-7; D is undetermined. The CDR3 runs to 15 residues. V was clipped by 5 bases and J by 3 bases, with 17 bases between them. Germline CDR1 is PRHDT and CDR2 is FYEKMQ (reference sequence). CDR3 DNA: TGTGCCAGCAGCCCCTCGACAACTAACTTCTACGAGCAGTACTTC. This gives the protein CASSPSTTNFYEQYF.

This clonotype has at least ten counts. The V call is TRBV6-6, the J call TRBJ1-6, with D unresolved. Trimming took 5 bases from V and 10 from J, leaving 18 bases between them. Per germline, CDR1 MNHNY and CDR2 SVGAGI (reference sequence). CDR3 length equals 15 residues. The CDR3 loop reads CASSPPDKGTSPLHF. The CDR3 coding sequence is TGTGCCAGCAGTCCCCCAGACAAGGGAACGTCACCCCTCCACTTT.

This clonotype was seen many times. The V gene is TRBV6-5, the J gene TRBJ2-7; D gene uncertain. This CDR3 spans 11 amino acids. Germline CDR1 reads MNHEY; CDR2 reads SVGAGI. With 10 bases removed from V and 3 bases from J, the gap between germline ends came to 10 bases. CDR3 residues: CATRGVYEQYF. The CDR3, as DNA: TGTGCCACACGTGGGGTCTACGAGCAGTACTTC.

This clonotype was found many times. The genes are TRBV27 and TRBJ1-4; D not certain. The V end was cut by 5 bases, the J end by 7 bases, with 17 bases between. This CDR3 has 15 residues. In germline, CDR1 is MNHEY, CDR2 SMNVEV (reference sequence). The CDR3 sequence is CASSRRMGVSEKLFF. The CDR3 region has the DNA TGTGCCAGCAGTCGGCGGATGGGTGTTTCTGAAAAACTGTTTTTT.

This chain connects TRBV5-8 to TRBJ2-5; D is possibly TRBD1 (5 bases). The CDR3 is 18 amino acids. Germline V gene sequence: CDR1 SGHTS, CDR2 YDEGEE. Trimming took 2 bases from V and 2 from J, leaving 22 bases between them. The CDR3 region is CASSFGRTVVGVQETQYF. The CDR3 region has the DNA TGTGCCAGCAGCTTCGGTCGAACGGTCGTAGGGGTTCAAGAGACCCAGTACTTC.

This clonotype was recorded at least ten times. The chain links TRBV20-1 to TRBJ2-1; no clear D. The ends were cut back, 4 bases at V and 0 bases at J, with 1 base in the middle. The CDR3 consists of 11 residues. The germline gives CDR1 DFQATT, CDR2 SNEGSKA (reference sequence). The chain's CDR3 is CSATSYNEQFF. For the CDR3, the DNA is TGCAGTGCTACCTCCTACAATGAGCAGTTCTTC.